The 20 T cell receptor beta chains below all came from one sample that was sequenced in a study of CD8 T cells in Susac syndrome (dated by TCRdb to the late 2010s). Receptor amplification or capture employed the immunoSEQ multiplex PCR assay. RNA was extracted with the RNeasy kit and about 0.5 to 1 ug was reverse transcribed using random hexamers. TCRdb cleaned the public reads at Q25 with fastp, built clones with MiXCR and kept in-frame beta chains. Rows with a matching CDR3 protein are joined into one entry that keeps the most common DNA and genes. For this sample the table gives fewer than 350,000 distinct CDR3 sequences, of which 90% to 95% were detected only once. The top ten hold approximately 0.065% of the sample. Input material: CD4+ T cells from PBMCs. The source of these receptors is a human donor with multiple sclerosis.

The chain joins TRBV10-3 to TRBJ1-5; no firm D call. The germline V and J ends were trimmed by 2 bases and 6 bases, with 11 bases remaining between them. This CDR3 is built from 14 residues. CDR1 and CDR2 from the germline V gene are ENHRY and SYGVKD. As DNA, the CDR3 is TGTGCCATCAGTGAGGCGGGTCGGGTTCAGCCCCAGCATTTT. Translation gives CAISEAGRVQPQHF.

The chain employs TRBV15 and TRBJ2-1, with 10 bases fitting TRBD2. Germline V gene data show CDR1 as LNHNV and CDR2 as YYDKDF (reference sequence). V was pared by 1 base and J by 5 bases, with 5 bases of the junction left unmatched. CDR3 length: 16 amino acids. As DNA, the CDR3 is TGTGCCACCAGCAGAGTAGCGGGGGGAAGGGACAATGAGCAGTTCTTC. This sequence encodes CATSRVAGGRDNEQFF.

V gene TRBV27 combines with J gene TRBJ2-6; D is tentatively TRBD1 or TRBD2 (6 bases each). Per germline, CDR1 MNHEY and CDR2 SMNVEV (reference sequence). V shed 4 bases and J shed 3 bases, with 10 bases lying between them. The CDR3 contains 15 residues. DNA of the CDR3: TGTGCCAGCAGTTACCGGGGGCTTGGGGCCAACGTCCTGACTTTC. It specifies CASSYRGLGANVLTF.

The chain joins TRBV11-1 to TRBJ2-1; tentative D call: TRBD2 (5 bases). With 3 bases removed from V and 8 bases from J, the gap between germline ends came to 11 bases. CDR3 length: 13 amino acids. From germline, CDR1 is SGHAT and CDR2 FQDESV (reference sequence). CDR3 protein: CASSLPGMDEQFF. DNA for the CDR3: TGTGCCAGCAGCTTGCCGGGGATGGATGAGCAGTTCTTC.

This clonotype was detected once. This chain joins TRBV30 and TRBJ1-5, with a possible D match to TRBD1 (5 bases). V was clipped by 1 base and J by 6 bases, with 7 bases between them. Germline CDR1 reads GTSNPN; CDR2 reads SVGIG (reference sequence). The CDR3 spans 12 residues. CDR3 bases: TGTGCCTGGAGTGGGGGGAGTCAGCCCCAGCATTTT. Translation gives CAWSGGSQPQHF.

V and J are TRBV20-1 and TRBJ2-2, with D perhaps matching TRBD2 (6 bases). This CDR3 contains 15 residues. V lost 0 bases and J lost 5, with 13 bases in between. Germline-derived CDR1 and CDR2 are DFQATT and SNEGSKA (reference sequence). The chain's CDR3 is CSARDPVLATGELFF. The CDR3 DNA is TGCAGTGCTAGAGATCCAGTCCTAGCGACCGGGGAGCTGTTTTTT.

The rearrangement uses TRBV7-9 and TRBJ2-7; TRBD2 matches at 12 bases. CDR3 length equals 16 residues. The junction had 5 bases not matched to a gene; V was cut back by 5 bases and J by 0 bases. In germline, CDR1 is SEHNR, CDR2 FQNEAQ (reference sequence). CDR3 sequence (DNA): TGTGCCAGCAGCCCCGGGACTAGCGGGTACTCCTACGAGCAGTACTTC. Translated, it gives CASSPGTSGYSYEQYF. Full variable domain (outside the CDR3, taken from reference TRBV7-9 and TRBJ2-7): DTGVSQNPRHKITKRGQNVTFRCDPISEHNRLYWYRQTLGQGPEFLTYFQNEAQLEKSRLLSDRFSAERPKGSFSTLEIQRTEQGDSAMYLCASSPGTSGYSYEQYFGPGTRLTVT.

The rearrangement links TRBV2 to TRBJ1-1; D ambiguous. The V end was cut by 4 bases, the J end by 1 base, with 7 bases between. This CDR3 comprises 13 residues. Germline loops: CDR1 SNHLY, CDR2 FYNNEI. CDR3 amino acids: CASSVKANTEAFF. In DNA form, the CDR3 reads TGTGCCAGCAGTGTAAAGGCGAACACTGAAGCTTTCTTT.

The sample holds a few counts of this clonotype. At one of its ends the junction is not consistent with the germline gene, which may arise from a read error. This chain links TRBV5-1 with TRBJ2-5; D is ambiguous. The CDR3 sequence is 11 residues long. The germline V gene encodes CDR1 SGHRS and CDR2 YFSETQ. The CDR3 DNA follows: TGTGCCAGCAGTTTGTCTGAGACCCAGTACTTC. It specifies CASSLSETQYF.

CDR3 DNA sequence: TGCAGTGCTAGACCGCCGGGACAAAACAATCAGCCCCAGCATTTT. It codes for CSARPPGQNNQPQHF. The genes are TRBV20-1 and TRBJ1-5, with D tentatively TRBD1 (6 bases). V lost 2 bases, J lost 3 bases, and 14 bases lay in between. The CDR3 sequence is 15 residues long. Germline CDR1 DFQATT, CDR2 SNEGSKA (reference sequence).

The J gene is TRBJ1-6, the V gene TRBV5-1; 9 bases line up with TRBD1. The germline V gene has CDR1 SGHRS and CDR2 YFSETQ. The CDR3 has 18 residues. With V trimmed by 5 bases and J by 5 bases, 14 bases remained unmatched. The CDR3 sequence: CASSRLPRRDRDNSPLHF. The CDR3 DNA is TGCGCCAGCAGTCGACTCCCCCGCCGGGACAGGGATAATTCACCCCTCCACTTT.

The CDR3 spells CSVGTSGGDTQYF. The CDR3, as DNA: TGCAGCGTTGGAACTAGCGGGGGGGATACGCAGTATTTT. This sequence joins TRBV29-1 and TRBJ2-3, with 12 bases matching TRBD2. With V trimmed by 4 bases and J by 6 bases, 2 bases remained unmatched. The germline V gene has CDR1 SQVTM and CDR2 ANQGSEA. The CDR3 covers 13 residues.

The chain employs TRBV6-1 and TRBJ2-2; 9 bases are a match to TRBD1. The CDR3 runs to 16 residues. The V and J ends lost 5 bases and 8 bases, in that order; junction bases with no gene match: 12. The germline V gene encodes CDR1 MNHNS and CDR2 SASEGT. The CDR3 coding sequence is TGTGCCAGCAGTCCTCTGGGGGGACAGGGCCGGGGGGAGCTGTTTTTT. Amino acids: CASSPLGGQGRGELFF.

V and J are TRBV3-1 and TRBJ1-3; D is unresolved. CDR1 is LGHDT, CDR2 YNNKEL, per germline (reference sequence). The CDR3 spans 14 residues. Trimming shortened V by 1 base and J by 4 bases, and 8 bases separated the two germline ends. CDR3: CASSQGGLGNTIYF. CDR3 coding DNA: TGTGCCAGCAGCCAAGGTGGCCTGGGAAACACCATATATTTT.

V gene TRBV7-2 combines with J gene TRBJ1-4, with D maybe TRBD1 (5 bases). V was cut by 3 bases and J by 0 bases, with 11 bases left in between. This CDR3 contains 16 residues. The germline V gene encodes CDR1 SGHTA and CDR2 FQGNSA. The CDR3 DNA follows: TGTGCCAGCAGCTTCCTCCAGGGCCCAACTAATGAAAAACTGTTTTTT. Translation gives CASSFLQGPTNEKLFF.

The V call is TRBV4-2, the J call TRBJ2-3; 7 bases line up with TRBD2. V shed 4 bases and J 4 bases; nucleotides not matched to a gene: 8. This CDR3 is built from 15 residues. Germline V lookup: CDR1 LGHNA, CDR2 YNFKEQ. CDR3 residues: CASSPSQRDADTQYF. The DNA of the CDR3 is TGTGCCAGCAGCCCGAGCCAGCGGGACGCAGATACGCAGTATTTT.

The rearrangement uses TRBV5-4 and TRBJ2-7; the match to TRBD1 covers 8 bases. The CDR3 is 15 amino acids. Germline V gene data show CDR1 as SGHNT and CDR2 as YYREEE (reference sequence). V gave up 4 bases and J gave up 0 bases; unmatched junction bases: 6. CDR3 coding DNA: TGTGCCAGCAGCACCCGGGACAGGAGCTCCTACGAGCAGTACTTC. Its translation is CASSTRDRSSYEQYF. Looking up the rest from reference TRBV5-4 and TRBJ2-7 gives the full variable domain: ETGVTQSPTHLIKTRGQQVTLRCSSQSGHNTVSWYQQALGQGPQFIFQYYREEENGRGNFPPRFSGLQFPNYSSELNVNALELDDSALYLCASSTRDRSSYEQYFGPGTRLTVT.

The chain combines TRBV29-1 with TRBJ2-6; D call uncertain. V lost 6 bases to trimming and J lost 1 base, with 7 bases between them. The CDR3 sequence is 13 residues long. Looked up from germline, CDR1 is SQVTM and CDR2 is ANQGSEA. The DNA of the CDR3 is TGCAGCGTATCAAGATCTGGGGCCAACGTCCTGACTTTC. This encodes CSVSRSGANVLTF.

The rearrangement uses TRBV12-3 or TRBV12-4 and TRBJ2-7; possibly TRBD2 for D (6 bases). V gave up 3 bases and J gave up 0 bases, with 12 bases separating them. This CDR3 has 15 residues. The DNA for the CDR3 is TGTGCCAGCAGTTTCCAGCTAGCGCCCTCCTACGAGCAGTACTTC. Encoded protein: CASSFQLAPSYEQYF.

The chain has TRBV20-1 and TRBJ2-5; TRBD1 or TRBD2 may be the D gene (6 bases each). Trimming left V 0 bases short and J 5 bases short, with 22 bases between. From germline, CDR1 is DFQATT and CDR2 SNEGSKA (reference sequence). The CDR3 loop spans 17 amino acids. DNA of the CDR3: TGCAGTGCTAGAGATGGGGGGCCCCTAGGAGGAGGGGAGACCCAGTACTTC. It encodes CSARDGGPLGGGETQYF.